This paragraph covers one TCR beta chain sequence. The antigen remains unidentified. These data belong to a study of cytomegalovirus exposure and HLA in healthy donors. About the research overall: Within the Caucasian-associated ancestry cluster were approximately 77% of the 350 to 400 genotyped donors. Study-wide results and limits: Most of the TCR beta V segments (in an earlier analysis) were productive either about 87% or about 30% of the time. A later analysis found that most CMV-associated TCR beta chains appeared HLA-restricted. It has been reported that TCR beta sequences accurately predicted the HLA-A and HLA-B alleles of most subjects.

PCR employed 60 Vbeta and 13 Jbeta primers. Repertoires were generated with immunoSEQ multiplex PCR, while TCRdb's copy carries only in-frame clones and drops some. The sample records some 200,000 clones, 70% to 80% being singletons. This CDR3 comprises 15 residues. The germline gives CDR1 SGHRS, CDR2 YFSETQ. This receptor was obtained from a woman in her fifties or sixties in good health and CMV-seronegative. Sequenced material: PBMCs. This chain connects TRBV5-1 to TRBJ2-5, with 7 positions matching TRBD2. The last part of the DNA fits TRBJ2-7 better; the J call may be wrong. The CDR3 is CASTLGGGGTYEQYF. The CDR3 nucleotides read TGCGCCAGCACCCTGGGCGGGGGAGGGACCTACGAGCAGTACTTC.